This T cell receptor (beta chain) was captured in a study of cytomegalovirus exposure and HLA in healthy donors. Primers: 60 Vbeta forward and 13 Jbeta reverse. Clones were read by immunoSEQ multiplex PCR, and TCRdb kept only the in-frame ones, dropping some. The sample shows 100,000 to 150,000 clones, more than 60% of them seen only once. Study observations and caveats: Analyses of presence and absence presupposed an approximately uniform sequencing depth across donors. Reported results showed that the classifier diagnosed cytomegalovirus status with high specificity and sensitivity.

CDR1 and CDR2 (germline): GTSNPN, SVGIG (reference sequence). This CDR3 contains 15 residues. Trimming cost V 1 base and J 0 bases; bases outside gene matches: 3. This clone has just a few counts. Its antigen is still unknown. Source material: PBMCs. The TCR was taken from a woman aged 60-75 years in good health and CMV-seropositive. This chain uses TRBV30 with TRBJ2-3, with 8 positions matching TRBD2. The CDR3 bases are TGTGCCTGGAGTGCCGAGCGGGGGAGCACAGATACGCAGTATTTT. This sequence encodes CAWSAERGSTDTQYF. Variable domain in full (rest from reference TRBV30 and TRBJ2-3): SQTIHQWPATLVQPVGSPLSLECTVEGTSNPNLYWYRQAAGRGLQLLFYSVGIGQISSEVPQNLSASRPQDRQFILSSKKLLLSDSGFYLCAWSAERGSTDTQYFGPGTRLTVL.